This T cell receptor (beta chain) is drawn from a study of blood T cell repertoires in COVID-19. Background on the study: Nucleic acid was either cDNA or gDNA, and it came from T cells, B-cell-depleted T cells, or PBMCs.

V dropped 8 bases and J dropped 5 bases, with 19 bases sitting between them. Germline CDR1 reads MNHEY; CDR2 reads SMNVEV (reference sequence). The CDR3 is 15 amino acids. Only in-frame clones appear in the TCRdb table, and some are missing; sequencing was by immunoSEQ multiplex PCR. The sample shows some 230,000 clones, roughly 81% of them seen only once. The chain is built from TRBV27 and TRBJ2-1, with a possible D match to TRBD2 (6 bases). The TCR sequence derives from a man between 45 and 60 years old who had recovered from COVID-19. Sequenced: peripheral blood. Written as DNA, the CDR3 is TGTGCCAGCGGGCGACCGGGACTTCAAAACAATGAGCAGTTCTTC. This codes for CASGRPGLQNNEQFF.